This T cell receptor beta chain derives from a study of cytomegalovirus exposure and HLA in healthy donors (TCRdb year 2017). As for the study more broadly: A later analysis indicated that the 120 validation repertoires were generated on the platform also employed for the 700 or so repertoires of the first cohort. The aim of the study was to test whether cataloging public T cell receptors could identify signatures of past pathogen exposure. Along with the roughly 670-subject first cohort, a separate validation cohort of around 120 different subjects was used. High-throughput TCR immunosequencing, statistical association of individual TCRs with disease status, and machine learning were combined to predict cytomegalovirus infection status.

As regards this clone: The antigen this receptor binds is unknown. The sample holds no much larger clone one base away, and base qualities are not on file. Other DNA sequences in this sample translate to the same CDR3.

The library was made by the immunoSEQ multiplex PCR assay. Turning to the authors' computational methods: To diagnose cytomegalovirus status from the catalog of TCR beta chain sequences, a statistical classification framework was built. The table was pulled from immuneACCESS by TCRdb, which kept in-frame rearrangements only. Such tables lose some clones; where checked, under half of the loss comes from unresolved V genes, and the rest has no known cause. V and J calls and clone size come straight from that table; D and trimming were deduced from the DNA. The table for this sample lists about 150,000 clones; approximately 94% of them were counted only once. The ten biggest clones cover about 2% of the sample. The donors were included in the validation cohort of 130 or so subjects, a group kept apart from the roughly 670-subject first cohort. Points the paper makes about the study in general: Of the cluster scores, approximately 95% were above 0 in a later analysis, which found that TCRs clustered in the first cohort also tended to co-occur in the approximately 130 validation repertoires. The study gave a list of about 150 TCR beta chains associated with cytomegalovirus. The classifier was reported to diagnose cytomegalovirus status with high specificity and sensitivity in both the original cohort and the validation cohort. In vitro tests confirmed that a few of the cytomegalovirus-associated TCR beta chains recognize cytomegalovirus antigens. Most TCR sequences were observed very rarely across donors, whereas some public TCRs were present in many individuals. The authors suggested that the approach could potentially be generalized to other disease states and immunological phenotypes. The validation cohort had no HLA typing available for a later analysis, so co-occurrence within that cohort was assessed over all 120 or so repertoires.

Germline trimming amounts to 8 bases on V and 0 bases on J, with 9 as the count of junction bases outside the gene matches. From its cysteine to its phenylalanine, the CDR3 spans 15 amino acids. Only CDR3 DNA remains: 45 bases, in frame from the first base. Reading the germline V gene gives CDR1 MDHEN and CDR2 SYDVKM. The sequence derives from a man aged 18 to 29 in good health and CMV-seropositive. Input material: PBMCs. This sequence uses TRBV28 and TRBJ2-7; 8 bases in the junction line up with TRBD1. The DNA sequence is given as TGTGCCAGCCGTCTGGACAGGGCTAGCTCCTACGAGCAGTACTTC. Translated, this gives CASRLDRASSYEQYF. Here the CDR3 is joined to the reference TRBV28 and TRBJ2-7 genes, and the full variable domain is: DVKVTQSSRYLVKRTGEKVFLECVQDMDHENMFWYRQDPGLGLRLIYFSYDVKMKEKGDIPEGYSVSREKKERFSLILESASTNQTSMYLCASRLDRASSYEQYFGPGTRLTVT.